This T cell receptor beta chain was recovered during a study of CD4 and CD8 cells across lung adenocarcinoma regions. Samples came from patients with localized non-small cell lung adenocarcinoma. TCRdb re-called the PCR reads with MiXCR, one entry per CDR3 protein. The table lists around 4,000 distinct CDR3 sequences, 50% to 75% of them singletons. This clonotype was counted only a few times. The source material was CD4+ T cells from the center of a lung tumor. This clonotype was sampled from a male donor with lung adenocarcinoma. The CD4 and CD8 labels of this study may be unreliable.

CDR3 nucleotide sequence: TGCGCCAGCAGTGGGGCTAGCGGGAGCAATGAGCAGTTCTTC. Translating gives CASSGASGSNEQFF. This chain links TRBV10-1 with TRBJ2-1; 10 positions agree with TRBD2. The CDR3 runs 14 residues. Per germline, CDR1 WNHNN and CDR2 SYGVQD (reference sequence). Trimming took 4 bases from V and 6 from J; bases not matched to a gene: 3.